This T cell receptor (beta chain) was captured in a study of cytomegalovirus exposure and HLA in healthy donors. In regard to this clone: As yet, its antigen is unknown. The same CDR3 can be traced to other DNA sequences in this sample.

At collection, donors were nominally healthy, but unrecorded immune exposures were probable. PCR amplification relied on 60 Vbeta primers (plus 13 Jbeta primers). TCRdb's copy holds only in-frame clones and misses some; the assay was immunoSEQ multiplex PCR. This sample has about 190,000 clones; around 75% occur once, and the top ten carry approximately 2%. Study-wide results and caveats: According to a later analysis, donors in an Asian-associated ancestry cluster reportedly had fewer N-insertions than the roughly 630-donor mean. V- and J-gene trimming in TCR beta was tied to a missense DCLRE1C variant by an analysis performed later.

The sample consisted of PBMCs. This receptor was identified in a woman in her thirties in good health and CMV-seronegative.

The CDR3 DNA follows: TGTGCCAGCAGTAGAGACAGAACGAACACTGAAGCTTTCTTT. It specifies CASSRDRTNTEAFF. V is TRBV2 and J is TRBJ1-1; possibly TRBD1 for D (5 bases). CDR3 length equals 14 residues. Looked up from germline, CDR1 is SNHLY and CDR2 is FYNNEI. The V and J ends lost 5 bases and 1 base respectively, with 11 bases between them. Full variable domain (missing parts from reference TRBV2 and TRBJ1-1): EPEVTQTPSHQVTQMGQEVILRCVPISNHLYFYWYRQILGQKVEFLVSFYNNEISEKSEIFDDQFSVERPDGSNFTLKIRSTKLEDSAMYFCASSRDRTNTEAFFGQGTRLTVV.